This T cell receptor (beta chain) was captured in a study of a mutant IDH1 vaccine in newly diagnosed glioma. This clone was seen more than once but under ten times. Its antigen is undetermined. This CDR3 spans 15 amino acids. Trimming stripped 6 bases from V and 10 bases from J, with 21 bases between. Per the germline V gene, CDR1 is MGHDK and CDR2 is SYGVNS. The data were produced by immunoSEQ multiplex PCR, yet TCRdb's version contains in-frame clones alone and is incomplete. The data contain roughly 25,000 clones, 70% to 85% of them singletons. Time point given: week 11, during vaccination. Doses of 300 ug of mutant IDH1 20-mer peptide were given with topical imiquimod. There were new WHO grade 3 or 4 astrocytomas in the donors, and these were IDH1-mutant and ATRX-lost.

The V gene is TRBV25-1, the J gene TRBJ1-4; the D gene is possibly TRBD1 (6 bases). The source is a man in his forties with glioma. Sequenced here: PBMCs, sampled from a glioma patient whose treatment included an IDH1 peptide vaccine. This CDR3 is CASSFSPGDSGKLFF. DNA of the CDR3: TGTGCCAGCAGCTTTTCCCCAGGGGATTCGGGAAAACTGTTTTTT. Together with reference TRBV25-1 and TRBJ1-4, the CDR3 gives the full variable domain: EADIYQTPRYLVIGTGKKITLECSQTMGHDKMYWYQQDPGMELHLIHYSYGVNSTEKGDLSSESTVSRIRTEHFPLTLESARPSHTSQYLCASSFSPGDSGKLFFGSGTQLSVL.